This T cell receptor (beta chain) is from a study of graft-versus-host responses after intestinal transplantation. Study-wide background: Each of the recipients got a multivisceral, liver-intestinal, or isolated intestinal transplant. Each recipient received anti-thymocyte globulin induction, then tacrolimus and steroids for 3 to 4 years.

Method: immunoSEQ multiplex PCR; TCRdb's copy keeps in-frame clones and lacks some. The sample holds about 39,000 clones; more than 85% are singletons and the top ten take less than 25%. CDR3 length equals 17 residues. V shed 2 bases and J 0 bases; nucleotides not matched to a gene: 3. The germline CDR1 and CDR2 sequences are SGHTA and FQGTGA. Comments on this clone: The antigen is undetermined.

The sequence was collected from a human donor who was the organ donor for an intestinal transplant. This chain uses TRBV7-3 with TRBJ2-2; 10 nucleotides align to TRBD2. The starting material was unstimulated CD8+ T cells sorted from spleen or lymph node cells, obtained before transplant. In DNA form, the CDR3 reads TGTGCCAGCAGCTTACTAGCGGGAGTTTCGAACACCGGGGAGCTGTTTTTT. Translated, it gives CASSLLAGVSNTGELFF.